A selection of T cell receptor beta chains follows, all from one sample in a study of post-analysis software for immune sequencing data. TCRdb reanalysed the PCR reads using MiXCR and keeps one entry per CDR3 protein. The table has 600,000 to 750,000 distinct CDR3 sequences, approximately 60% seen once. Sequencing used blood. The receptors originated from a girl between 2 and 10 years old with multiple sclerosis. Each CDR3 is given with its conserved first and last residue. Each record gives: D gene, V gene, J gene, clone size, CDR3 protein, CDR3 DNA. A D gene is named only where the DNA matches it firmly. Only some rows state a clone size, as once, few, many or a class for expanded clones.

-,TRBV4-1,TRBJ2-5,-,CASSQNDLQETQYF,TGCGCCAGCAGCCAGAATGACCTGCAAGAGACCCAGTACTTC
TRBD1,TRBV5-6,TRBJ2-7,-,CASSLGPGQGGYEQYF,TGTGCCAGCAGTCTTGGCCCAGGACAGGGGGGATACGAGCAGTACTTC
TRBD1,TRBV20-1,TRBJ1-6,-,CSALTGGYNSPLHF,TGCAGTGCTTTGACAGGGGGCTATAATTCACCCCTCCACTTT
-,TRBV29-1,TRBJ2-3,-,CSVLGQTDTQYF,TGCAGCGTGCTGGGCCAGACAGATACGCAGTATTTT
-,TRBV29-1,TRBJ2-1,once,CSVEQATSEQFF,TGCAGCGTCGAGCAGGCCACCAGTGAGCAGTTCTTC
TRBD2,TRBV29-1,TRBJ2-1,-,CSVEGVAGVRNEQFF,TGCAGCGTTGAAGGCGTAGCGGGAGTACGGAATGAGCAGTTCTTC
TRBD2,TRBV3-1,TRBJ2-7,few,CASSQGASGSKSSYEQYF,TGTGCCAGCAGCCAAGGAGCTAGCGGGAGTAAGAGCTCCTACGAGCAGTACTTC
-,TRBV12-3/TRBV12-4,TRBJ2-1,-,CASAPRLGQSSYNEQFF,TGTGCCAGCGCCCCTCGGCTGGGACAAAGCTCCTACAATGAGCAGTTCTTC
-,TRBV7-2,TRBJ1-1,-,CASRQSGPEGGAFF,TGTGCCAGCAGACAATCGGGACCCGAGGGGGGAGCTTTCTTT
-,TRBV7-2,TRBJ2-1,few,CASRQGASNEQFF,TGTGCCAGCCGGCAAGGGGCTAGCAATGAGCAGTTCTTC
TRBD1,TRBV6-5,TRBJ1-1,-,CASSYSIRTGASTEAFF,TGTGCCAGCAGTTACTCGATAAGGACAGGGGCTAGTACTGAAGCTTTCTTT
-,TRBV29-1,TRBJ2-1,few,CSVEDPGNEQFF,TGCAGCGTTGAAGATCCGGGCAATGAGCAGTTCTTC
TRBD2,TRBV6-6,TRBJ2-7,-,CASSPGTSGSVEQYF,TGTGCCAGCAGTCCAGGGACTAGCGGGAGCGTCGAGCAGTACTTC
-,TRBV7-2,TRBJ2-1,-,CASSSAQGSSYNVQFF,TGTGCCAGCAGCTCGGCACAGGGTTCCTCCTACAATGTGCAGTTCTTC
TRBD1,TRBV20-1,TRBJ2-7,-,CRARQGLGEQYF,TGCAGGGCTAGACAGGGCCTGGGCGAGCAGTACTTC
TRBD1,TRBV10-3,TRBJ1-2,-,CAVSTGTGISDGYTF,TGTGCCGTTTCAACCGGGACAGGCATTTCCGATGGCTACACCTTC
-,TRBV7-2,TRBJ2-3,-,CASSLVQGSTDTQYF,TGTGCCAGCAGCTTAGTGCAGGGTAGCACAGATACGCAGTATTTT
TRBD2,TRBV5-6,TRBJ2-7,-,CASSFWEGLGEQYF,TGTGCCAGCAGCTTCTGGGAGGGCCTCGGGGAGCAGTACTTC
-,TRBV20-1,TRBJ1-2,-,CSARDPLRNYGYTF,TGCAGTGCTAGAGACCCGTTGCGGAACTATGGCTACACCTTC
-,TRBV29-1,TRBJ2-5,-,CSVLNPAQETQYF,TGCAGCGTTTTAAACCCGGCGCAAGAGACCCAGTACTTC
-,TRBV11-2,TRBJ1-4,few,CASSLEMGPNEKLFF,TGTGCCAGCAGCTTAGAGATGGGACCTAATGAAAAACTGTTTTTT
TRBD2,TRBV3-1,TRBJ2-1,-,CASSQEWGSGGANPYNEQFF,TGTGCCAGCAGCCAAGAGTGGGGTAGCGGGGGGGCCAACCCCTACAATGAGCAGTTCTTC
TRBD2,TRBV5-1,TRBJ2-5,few,CASSLGLAGDQTQYF,TGCGCCAGCAGCTTGGGACTAGCGGGGGACCAGACCCAGTACTTC
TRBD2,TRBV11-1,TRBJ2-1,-,CASSLGTRGFDEQFF,TGTGCCAGCAGCTTAGGGACTAGAGGGTTCGATGAGCAGTTCTTC
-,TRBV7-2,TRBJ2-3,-,CASSFGMGFRTDTQYF,TGTGCCAGCAGCTTCGGTATGGGCTTCAGGACAGATACGCAGTATTTT
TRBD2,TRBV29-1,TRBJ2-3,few,CSVWVGLAGAPDTQYF,TGCAGCGTCTGGGTGGGACTAGCGGGAGCCCCAGATACGCAGTATTTT
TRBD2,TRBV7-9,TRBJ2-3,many,CASSPGTSGTDTQYF,TGCGCCAGCAGCCCCGGGACTAGCGGCACAGATACGCAGTATTTT
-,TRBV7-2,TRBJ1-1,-,CASSWVRGGNTEAFF,TGTGCCAGCAGCTGGGTCAGGGGAGGGAACACTGAAGCTTTCTTT
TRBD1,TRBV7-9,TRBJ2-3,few,CASSAGQGKADTQYF,TGTGCCAGCAGCGCAGGACAGGGGAAGGCAGATACGCAGTATTTT
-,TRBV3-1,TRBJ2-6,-,CASSQEFRVSGANVLTF,TGTGCCAGCAGCCAAGAATTCCGGGTCTCTGGGGCCAACGTCCTGACTTTC
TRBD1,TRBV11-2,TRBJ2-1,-,CAGSEPGQGYNEQFF,TGTGCCGGCAGTGAACCGGGACAGGGGTACAATGAGCAGTTCTTC
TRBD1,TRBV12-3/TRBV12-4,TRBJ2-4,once,CASSSRDRGRNIQYF,TGTGCCAGCAGTTCCCGGGACAGGGGTAGGAACATTCAGTACTTC
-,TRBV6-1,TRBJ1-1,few,CASSEKWVNTEAFF,TGTGCCAGCAGTGAAAAATGGGTTAACACTGAAGCTTTCTTT
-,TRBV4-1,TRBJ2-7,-,CASSQDWGAGNEQYF,TGCGCCAGCAGCCAAGATTGGGGGGCTGGCAACGAGCAGTACTTC
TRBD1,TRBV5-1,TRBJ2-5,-,CASSLGTGGIYNEQYF,TGCGCCAGCAGCTTGGGGACAGGGGGTATCTACAATGAGCAGTACTTC
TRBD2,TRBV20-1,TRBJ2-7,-,CSARAGRALREQYF,TGCAGTGCTAGAGCCGGGAGGGCGTTACGCGAGCAGTACTTC
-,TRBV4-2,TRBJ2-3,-,CASSQTSTGETRTDTQYF,TGTGCCAGCAGCCAGACTTCGACGGGGGAAACCCGCACAGATACGCAGTATTTT
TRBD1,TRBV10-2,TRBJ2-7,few,CASGTGESYEQYF,TGCGCCAGCGGGACAGGGGAGTCCTACGAGCAGTACTTC
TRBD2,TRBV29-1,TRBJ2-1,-,CSVEGTSEVYNEQFF,TGCAGCGTTGAAGGGACTAGCGAGGTCTACAATGAGCAGTTCTTC
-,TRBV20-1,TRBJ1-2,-,CSAPVYEGYTF,TGCAGTGCCCCCGTATACGAGGGCTACACCTTC
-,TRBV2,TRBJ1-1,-,CASRPLNTEAFF,TGTGCCAGCAGGCCATTGAACACTGAAGCTTTCTTT
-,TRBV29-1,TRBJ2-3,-,CSVEAVPDTQYF,TGCAGCGTTGAAGCCGTGCCAGATACGCAGTATTTT
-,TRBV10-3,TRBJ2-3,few,CAISDRGERTDTQYF,TGTGCCATCAGTGACCGAGGGGAGCGCACAGATACGCAGTATTTT
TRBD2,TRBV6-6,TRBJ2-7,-,CASSTSTSGAGEQYF,TGTGCCAGCAGTACCTCAACTAGCGGGGCAGGCGAGCAGTACTTC
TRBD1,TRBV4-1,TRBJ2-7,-,CASSQDQGASYEQYF,TGCGCCAGCAGCCAAGATCAGGGGGCCTCCTACGAGCAGTACTTC
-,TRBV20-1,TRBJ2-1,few,CSARDDQGEYEQFF,TGCAGTGCTAGAGATGATCAAGGAGAGTATGAGCAGTTCTTC
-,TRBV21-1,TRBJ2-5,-,CASSNSTGTQYF,TGTGCCAGCAGCAACTCTACAGGGACCCAGTACTTC
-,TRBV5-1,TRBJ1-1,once,CASSPVGREGTEAFF,TGCGCCAGCAGCCCGGTGGGTAGGGAAGGCACTGAAGCTTTCTTT
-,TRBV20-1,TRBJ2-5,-,CSARDTQRIQQETQYF,TGCAGTGCTAGAGATACCCAGCGGATACAACAAGAGACCCAGTACTTC
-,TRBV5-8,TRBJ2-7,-,CASATGSPNLEQYF,TGTGCCAGCGCCACCGGGAGCCCTAACCTTGAGCAGTACTTC
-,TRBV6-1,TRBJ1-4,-,CASSESGIRSLLFF,TGTGCCAGCAGTGAATCCGGGATCAGAAGTCTACTGTTTTTT